These T cell receptor beta chains were read from a single sample in a study of T cell responses to AZD1222 COVID-19 vaccine. The protocol was immunoSEQ multiplex PCR, while the TCRdb copy is restricted to in-frame clones and leaves out a portion. The sample consists of approximately 140,000 clones, about 93% of them appearing once. Sequenced here: peripheral blood, sampled on day 0 of AZD1222 vaccination. Receptor source: an adult in good health. Both conserved end residues are part of each CDR3. A D gene is named only where the DNA matches it firmly. Expanded clones are given a class, and other clones once, few, many or no size at all.

V gene: TRBV6-2/TRBV6-3
J gene: TRBJ2-1
clone size: NA
D gene: TRBD2
CDR3 protein: CASSYHKRTSGDNEQFF
CDR3 DNA: TGTGCCAGCAGTTACCATAAGAGGACTAGCGGGGACAATGAGCAGTTCTTC

V gene: TRBV11-2
J gene: TRBJ2-7
clone size: once
D gene: TRBD2
CDR3 protein: CASSLESGGVYEQYF
CDR3 DNA: TGTGCCAGCAGCTTAGAGTCGGGGGGGGTATACGAGCAGTACTTC

V gene: TRBV6-5
J gene: TRBJ2-7
clone size: NA
D gene: NA
CDR3 protein: CASSTGGGLEQYF
CDR3 DNA: TGTGCCAGCAGCACCGGGGGTGGGCTCGAGCAGTACTTC

V gene: TRBV7-7
J gene: TRBJ2-7
clone size: NA
D gene: NA
CDR3 protein: CASSPGPTNYEQYF
CDR3 DNA: TGTGCTAGCAGCCCCGGACCGACAAACTACGAGCAGTACTTC

V gene: TRBV7-9
J gene: TRBJ1-3
clone size: NA
D gene: NA
CDR3 protein: CASSLRGARGNTIYF
CDR3 DNA: TGTGCCAGCAGCTTAAGGGGGGCCAGAGGAAACACCATATATTTT

V gene: TRBV5-5
J gene: TRBJ2-1
clone size: NA
D gene: TRBD1
CDR3 protein: CASSFLGQAGYNEQFF
CDR3 DNA: TGTGCCAGCAGCTTCTTGGGACAGGCCGGATACAATGAGCAGTTCTTC

V gene: TRBV15
J gene: TRBJ1-4
clone size: NA
D gene: NA
CDR3 protein: CATSEQGDEKLFF
CDR3 DNA: TGTGCCACCAGCGAACAGGGTGACGAAAAACTGTTTTTT

V gene: TRBV5-1
J gene: TRBJ1-2
clone size: NA
D gene: NA
CDR3 protein: CASSSSSSRRTYGYTF
CDR3 DNA: TGCGCCAGCAGCTCCTCCTCGTCACGACGGACGTATGGCTACACCTTC

V gene: TRBV18
J gene: TRBJ2-3
clone size: NA
D gene: NA
CDR3 protein: CASSEGGLITDTQYF
CDR3 DNA: TGTGCCAGCTCAGAAGGGGGGCTAATCACAGATACGCAGTATTTT

V gene: TRBV4-1
J gene: TRBJ1-6
clone size: NA
D gene: NA
CDR3 protein: CASSQGTAKGTLPDNSPLHF
CDR3 DNA: TGCGCCAGCAGCCAAGGAACGGCGAAGGGAACGCTGCCGGATAATTCACCCCTCCACTTT

V gene: TRBV5-8
J gene: TRBJ2-1
clone size: NA
D gene: TRBD2
CDR3 protein: CASSLELAGGHEQFF
CDR3 DNA: TGTGCCAGCAGCTTGGAACTAGCGGGAGGCCATGAGCAGTTCTTC

V gene: TRBV7-2
J gene: TRBJ2-1
clone size: NA
D gene: TRBD2
CDR3 protein: CASSQSGRGDEQFF
CDR3 DNA: TGTGCCAGCAGCCAAAGCGGGAGGGGCGATGAGCAGTTCTTC